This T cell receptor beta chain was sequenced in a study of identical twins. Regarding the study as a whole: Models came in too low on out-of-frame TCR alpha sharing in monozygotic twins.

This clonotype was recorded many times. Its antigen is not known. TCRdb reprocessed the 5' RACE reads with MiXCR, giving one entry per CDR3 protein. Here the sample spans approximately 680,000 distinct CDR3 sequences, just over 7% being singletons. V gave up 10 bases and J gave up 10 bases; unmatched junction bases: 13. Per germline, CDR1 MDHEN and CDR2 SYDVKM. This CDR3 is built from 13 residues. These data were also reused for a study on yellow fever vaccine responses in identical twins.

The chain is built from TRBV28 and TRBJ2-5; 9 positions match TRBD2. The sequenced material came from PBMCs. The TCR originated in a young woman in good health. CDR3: CATNLAGGVGQYF. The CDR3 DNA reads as TGTGCCACCAACCTCGCGGGAGGGGTGGGCCAGTACTTC.